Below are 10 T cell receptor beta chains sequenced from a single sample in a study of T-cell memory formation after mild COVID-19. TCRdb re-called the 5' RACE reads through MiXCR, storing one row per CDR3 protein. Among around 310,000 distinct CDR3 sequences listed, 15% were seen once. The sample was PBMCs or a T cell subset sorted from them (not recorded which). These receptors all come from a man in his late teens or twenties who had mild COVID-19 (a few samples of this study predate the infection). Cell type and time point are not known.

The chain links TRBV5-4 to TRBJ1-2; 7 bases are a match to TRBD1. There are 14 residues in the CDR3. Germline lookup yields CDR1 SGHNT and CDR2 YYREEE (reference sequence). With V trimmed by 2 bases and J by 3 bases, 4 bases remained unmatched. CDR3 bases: TGTGCCAGCAGCTTAGGACAGGTCTACTATGGCTACACCTTC. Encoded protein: CASSLGQVYYGYTF.

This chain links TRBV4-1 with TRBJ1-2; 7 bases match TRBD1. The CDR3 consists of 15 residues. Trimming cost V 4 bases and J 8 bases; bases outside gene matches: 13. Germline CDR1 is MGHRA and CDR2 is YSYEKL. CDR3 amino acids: CASSPGQTEGGGYTF. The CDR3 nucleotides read TGCGCCAGCAGCCCGGGACAGACTGAAGGGGGGGGCTACACCTTC.

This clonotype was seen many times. CDR3 amino acids: CASSFTTTGRIYNEQFF. The CDR3 nucleotides are TGTGCCAGCAGCTTCACTACGACAGGGAGGATCTACAATGAGCAGTTCTTC. The chain recombines TRBV7-8 with TRBJ2-1; D may be TRBD1 (7 bases). Germline V gene sequence: CDR1 SGHVS, CDR2 FQNEAQ. Trimming pared 3 bases from V and 3 bases from J, leaving 18 bases between. The CDR3 length is 17 residues.

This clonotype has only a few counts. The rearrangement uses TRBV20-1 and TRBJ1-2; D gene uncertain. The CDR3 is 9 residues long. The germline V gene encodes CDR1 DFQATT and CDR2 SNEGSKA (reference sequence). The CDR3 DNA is TGCAGGGCGGACTATGGCTACACCTTC. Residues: CRADYGYTF.

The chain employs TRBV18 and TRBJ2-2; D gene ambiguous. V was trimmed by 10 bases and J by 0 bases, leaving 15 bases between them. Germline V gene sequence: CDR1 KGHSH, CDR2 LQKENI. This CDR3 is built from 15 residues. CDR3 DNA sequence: TGTGCCACCACACAACGCACGGCGAACACCGGGGAGCTGTTTTTT. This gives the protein CATTQRTANTGELFF.

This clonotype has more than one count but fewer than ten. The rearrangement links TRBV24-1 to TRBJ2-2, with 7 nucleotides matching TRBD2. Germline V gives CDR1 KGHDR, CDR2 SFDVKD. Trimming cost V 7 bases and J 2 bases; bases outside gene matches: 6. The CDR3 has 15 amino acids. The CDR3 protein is CATRSGKGNTGELFF. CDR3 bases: TGTGCCACCAGGAGCGGGAAGGGCAACACCGGGGAGCTGTTTTTT.

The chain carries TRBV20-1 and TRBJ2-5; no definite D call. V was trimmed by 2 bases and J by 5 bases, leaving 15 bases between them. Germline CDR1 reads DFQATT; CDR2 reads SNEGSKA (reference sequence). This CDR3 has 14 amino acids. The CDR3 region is CSARPATGRETQYF. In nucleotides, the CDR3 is TGCAGTGCTAGACCGGCAACCGGCCGGGAGACCCAGTACTTC.

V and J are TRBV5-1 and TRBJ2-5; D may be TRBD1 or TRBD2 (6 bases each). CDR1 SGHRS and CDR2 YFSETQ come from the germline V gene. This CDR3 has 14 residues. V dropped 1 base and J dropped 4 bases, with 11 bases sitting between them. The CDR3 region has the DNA TGCGCCAGCAGCTTGTTTGGGGGGCCAGAGACCCAGTACTTC. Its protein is CASSLFGGPETQYF. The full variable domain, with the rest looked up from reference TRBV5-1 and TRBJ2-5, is KAGVTQTPRYLIKTRGQQVTLSCSPISGHRSVSWYQQTPGQGLQFLFEYFSETQRNKGNFPGRFSGRQFSNSRSEMNVSTLELGDSALYLCASSLFGGPETQYFGPGTRLLVL.

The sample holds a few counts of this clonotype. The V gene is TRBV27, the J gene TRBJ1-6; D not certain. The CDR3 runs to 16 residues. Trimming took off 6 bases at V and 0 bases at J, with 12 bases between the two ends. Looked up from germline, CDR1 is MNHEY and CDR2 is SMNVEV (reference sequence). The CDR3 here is CASRPPGSSYNSPLHF. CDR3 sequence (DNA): TGTGCCAGCAGGCCCCCCGGGAGCTCCTATAATTCACCCCTCCACTTT.

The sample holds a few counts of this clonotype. CDR3 bases: TGTGCCAGCAGTTACTCGATTACAGGGGCCAAAAACATTCAGTACTTC. Translation: CASSYSITGAKNIQYF. The V call is TRBV6-6, the J call TRBJ2-4; D possibly corresponds to TRBD1 (6 bases). From germline, CDR1 is MNHNY and CDR2 SVGAGI (reference sequence). The germline V and J ends were trimmed by 0 bases and 1 base, with 10 bases remaining between them. This CDR3 contains 16 residues.